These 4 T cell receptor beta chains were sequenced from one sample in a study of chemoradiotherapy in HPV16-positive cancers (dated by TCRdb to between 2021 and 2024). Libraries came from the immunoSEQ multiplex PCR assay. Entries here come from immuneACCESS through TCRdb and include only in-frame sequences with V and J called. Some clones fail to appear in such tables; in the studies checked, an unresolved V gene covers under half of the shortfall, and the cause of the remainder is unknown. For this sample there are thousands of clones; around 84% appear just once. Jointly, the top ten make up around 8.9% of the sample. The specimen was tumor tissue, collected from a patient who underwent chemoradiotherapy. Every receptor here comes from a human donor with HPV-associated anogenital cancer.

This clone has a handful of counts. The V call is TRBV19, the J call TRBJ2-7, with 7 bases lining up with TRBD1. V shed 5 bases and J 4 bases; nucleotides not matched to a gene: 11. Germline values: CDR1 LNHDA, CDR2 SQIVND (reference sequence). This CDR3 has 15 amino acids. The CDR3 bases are TGTGCCAGTAGTGCCTTTCTCGGGACAGTATACGAGCAGTACTTC. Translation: CASSAFLGTVYEQYF.

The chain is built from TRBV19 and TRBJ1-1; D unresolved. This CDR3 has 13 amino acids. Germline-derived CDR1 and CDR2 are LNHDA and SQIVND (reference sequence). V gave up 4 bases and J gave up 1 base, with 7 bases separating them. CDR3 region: CASSSTENTEAFF. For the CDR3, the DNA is TGTGCCAGTAGTAGTACCGAGAACACTGAAGCTTTCTTT.

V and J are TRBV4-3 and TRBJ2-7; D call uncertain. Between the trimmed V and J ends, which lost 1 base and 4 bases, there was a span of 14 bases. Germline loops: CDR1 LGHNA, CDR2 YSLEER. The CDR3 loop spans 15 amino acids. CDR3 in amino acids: CASSQVLSLWYEQYF. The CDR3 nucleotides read TGCGCCAGCAGCCAAGTTCTATCTCTCTGGTACGAGCAGTACTTC.

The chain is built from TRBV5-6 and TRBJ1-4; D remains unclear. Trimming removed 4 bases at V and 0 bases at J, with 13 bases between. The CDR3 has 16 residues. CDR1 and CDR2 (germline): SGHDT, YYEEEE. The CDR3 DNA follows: TGTGCCAGCAGCAAAAAGCGGGCGTCAACTAATGAAAAACTGTTTTTT. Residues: CASSKKRASTNEKLFF.